In its sample, the clone carrying this T cell receptor beta chain was seen a few times. TCRdb reprocessed the 5' RACE reads via MiXCR and lists one record per CDR3 protein. The sample contains more than 350,000 distinct CDR3 sequences, approximately 10% of which appear only once. This entry comes from a study of T cells after yellow fever vaccination. Study context: The fractions with low cell numbers were processed using SMART-Seq v4 Ultra Low Input.

V lost 3 bases, J lost 0 bases, and 15 bases lay in between. Germline lookup yields CDR1 SGHTA and CDR2 FQGNSA. This CDR3 has 17 amino acids. This TCR derives from a man younger than 35 who received the YFV17D yellow fever vaccine. This material consisted of PBMCs, taken on the day of the first yellow fever vaccination. The rearrangement links TRBV7-2 to TRBJ1-3; D is unresolved. CDR3 loop: CASSFRSAGNSGNTIYF. In DNA form, the CDR3 reads TGTGCCAGCAGCTTCAGGTCAGCGGGGAACTCTGGAAACACCATATATTTT.